This T cell receptor beta chain was captured by sequencing in a study of T cell repertoires in cytomegalovirus infection. Study-wide context: CMV epitopes that were recently identified and HLA-C-restricted were used alongside well-studied HLA-B-restricted ones. Based on public TCR beta signatures, there were indications of CMV infection and of a matching HLA type. Study-level findings and limits: It was HLA-C-restricted CMV-specific TCR beta clonotypes that dominated the response ex vivo. Of the TCR beta families, the public ones yielded a cumulative frequency that identified carriers of CMV plus the relevant HLA.

V lost 4 bases and J lost 0; bases outside the gene matches: 6. The CDR3 has 17 residues. Germline V CDR1 and CDR2: SGHVS, FNYEAQ. In regard to this clonotype: Its antigen is not known.

TCRdb passed the reads through MiXCR, listing each CDR3 protein once. Of about a million distinct CDR3 sequences listed, approximately 31% are singletons. V usage is TRBV7-6 and J usage is TRBJ2-1, with 10 bases fitting TRBD2. The source of this sequence is a human donor in good health (CMV status not recorded). Some clones in this sample may be carry-over from other donors' samples. Material: cultured CD8+ T cells from PBMCs, obtained from culture after CMV antigen stimulation. The CDR3 nucleotides read TGTGCCAGCAGCTCCGAACTAGCGGGGAGCTCCTACAATGAGCAGTTCTTC. Amino acid sequence: CASSSELAGSSYNEQFF.